The clone carrying this T cell receptor (beta chain) was observed a few times. This entry comes from a study of blood T cell repertoires in COVID-19. About the study: Collection of acute and convalescent COVID-19 samples took place in the United States, Italy and Spain. The analysed material was cDNA or gDNA that came from T cells, B-cell-depleted T cells, or PBMCs.

CDR1 and CDR2 (germline): KGHSH, LQKENI. This CDR3 comprises 15 residues. Deletions cut 0 bases from V and 1 base from J, with 9 bases between. As handled by the study authors: Amplification with reference gene primers provided the estimates of nucleated cell counts. The method was immunoSEQ multiplex PCR; TCRdb's version includes in-frame clones alone and lacks a portion of them. V, J and clone size reflect that table, while D and trimming were determined from the DNA. The sample holds 150,000 to 200,000 clones, approximately 78% seen once. Sequencing was done on a sample of peripheral blood. The chain couples TRBV18 to TRBJ1-1; D gene ambiguous. The TCR originated in a human donor in a cohort sampled during active COVID-19. CDR3 region: CASSPPSQPNTEAFF. In nucleotides, the CDR3 is TGTGCCAGCTCACCACCGTCACAACCGAACACTGAAGCTTTCTTT.